This record concerns one T cell receptor beta chain sequence. The CDR3 contains 15 residues. The germline CDR1 and CDR2 sequences are SGHTA and FQGNSA. With 4 bases removed from V and 3 bases from J, the gap between germline ends came to 16 bases. This record comes from a study of cytomegalovirus exposure and HLA in healthy donors. Method: immunoSEQ multiplex PCR; TCRdb's copy keeps in-frame clones and lacks some. The table includes about 330,000 clones, about nine tenths detected once. The chain employs TRBV7-2 and TRBJ2-7; tentatively, D is TRBD1 or TRBD2 (5 bases each). This sequence was found in a woman in her 30s in good health and CMV-seropositive. Specimen: PBMCs. In nucleotides, the CDR3 is TGTGCCAGCAGCTCTGGGACCAATCCTGGCTACGAGCAGTACTTC. Amino acids: CASSSGTNPGYEQYF.